This TCR beta chain was profiled in a study of molecular identifiers for immune sequencing clone quantification. TCRdb analysed the PCR reads with MiXCR anew, one entry per CDR3 protein. This sample has 85,000 to 95,000 distinct CDR3 sequences, with under 20% found just once. V lost 4 bases to trimming and J lost 2 bases, with 13 bases between them. The CDR3 spans 15 residues. Germline V CDR1 and CDR2: SGHVS, FQNEAQ. The sequencing sample was made of naive CD8+ T cells from blood, with Jurkat cell RNA spiked in. Subset: FACS-sorted CD8+CD4-CCR7+CD45RA+ naive T cells. V is TRBV7-8 and J is TRBJ2-3, with D perhaps matching TRBD2 (6 bases). The TCR sequence derives from a human donor in good health. Some libraries in this study had Jurkat cell RNA spiked in. CDR3 nucleotide sequence: TGTGCCAGCAGCTACTCGACTAGATTCACAGATACGCAGTATTTT. It encodes CASSYSTRFTDTQYF.